A single sample is the source of the 24 T cell receptor delta chains below, sequenced in a study of γδ T cells in repeated Plasmodium falciparum infection (dated by TCRdb to the early 2020s). Libraries were made using multiplex PCR. The data were produced on an Illumina MiSeq. TCRdb reanalyzed the public reads with the CATT caller, and identical DNA sequences were merged afterwards. The sample table lists tens of thousands of delta-chain clones, around 1.7% of them with a count of one. Roughly 15% of the sample is held by the ten biggest clonotypes. For bulk TCR repertoire analysis, Vgamma9/Vdelta2+ and Vdelta2-negative gammadelta T cell populations were flow-sorted out of peripheral blood mononuclear cells. Sequences were obtained from gamma-delta T cells from blood. These receptors originate from a pool of human donors (malaria-infected and uninfected, not separated).

As for this clone: TCRdb pairs this DNA with a much larger clone's protein that differs at residue 11, likely a read error; the protein shown was translated from the DNA. CDR3 sequence (DNA): TGTGCTCTTGGGGAACTTGACCTACTCTGGGAGATCGTACCTCCTTTGTCCACCGATAAACTCATCTTT. This encodes CALGELDLLWEIVPPLSTDKLIF. The J gene is TRDJ1, the V gene TRDV1, with D possibly called TRDD2 or TRDD3 (5 bases each). No J segment appears in TCRdb, so it was assigned here by matching the sequence to germline. Per the germline V gene, CDR1 is TSWWSYY and CDR2 is QGS. The V end was cut by 0 bases, the J end by 1 base, with 33 bases between. The CDR3 spans 23 residues.

This clone was counted a few times. The amino acid sequence in TCRdb belongs to a much larger clone and departs from this DNA's translation at residue 11, likely a sequencing read error; the sequence shown is translated from the DNA. The rearrangement joins TRAV38-2/DV8 to TRDJ1; a possible D gene is TRDD3 (5 bases). TCRdb leaves out the J gene; it was filled in here by matching the DNA to germline. Germline CDR1 reads TSESDYY; CDR2 reads QEAYKQQN. V dropped 8 bases and J dropped 0 bases, with 47 bases sitting between them. CDR3 length: 25 residues. CDR3: CAYGERGWISSLRTAAGEYTDKLIF. The CDR3 DNA sequence: TGTGCTTACGGGGAGAGGGGGTGGATATCCTCCCTCCGTACGGCGGCCGGCGAGTACACCGATAAACTCATCTTT.

This clone was seen many times. A read error may be the cause here, since a much bigger clone is one base away. This sample also contains other DNA sequences that code for the same CDR3. J is TRDJ1 and V is TRDV2; D is undetermined. Germline V gene data show CDR1 as GEAIGNYY and CDR2 as EKD. CDR3 length equals 14 residues. The chain's CDR3 is CACDTLEYTDKLIF. CDR3 nucleotides: TGTGCCTGCGACACCCTAGAGTACACCGATAAACTCATCTTT.

As to this clone: TCRdb's entry gives the protein of a much larger clone, which mismatches this DNA's translation at residue 9, likely from a read error; the protein reported here is translated from the DNA. V usage is TRDV2 and J usage is TRDJ1; D is ambiguous. The germline V and J ends were trimmed by 3 bases and 6 bases, with 37 bases remaining between them. Germline CDR1 GEAIGNYY, CDR2 EKD. CDR3 length equals 21 residues. CDR3 residues: CACDPITPKGSSPGPLNKLIF. CDR3 coding DNA: TGTGCCTGTGACCCAATAACGCCTAAGGGTTCGAGCCCGGGGCCTCTTAATAAACTCATCTTT.

This clone was picked up a small number of times. A much bigger clone sits one base away, suggesting this may be a read error. The V gene is TRDV1, the J gene TRDJ1; a weak D match, TRDD2 (5 bases). The J gene comes from matching the DNA to germline here; TCRdb lacks it. The germline V gene has CDR1 TSWWSYY and CDR2 QGS. The CDR3 extends over 20 amino acids. The V end was cut by 2 bases, the J end by 0 bases, with 25 bases between. CDR3 region: CALGEIFSPIYPRYTDKLIF. DNA for the CDR3: TGTGCTCTTGGGGAAATTTTTTCTCCTATATACCCTAGGTACACCGATAAACTCATCTTT.

This clone came up many times. TCRdb's protein for this DNA is that of a much larger clone and differs from the translation at residue 9, likely a read error; the protein shown is the DNA translation. The rearrangement links TRDV1 to TRDJ1; D is unclear. Germline values: CDR1 TSWWSYY, CDR2 QGS. This CDR3 is built from 17 residues. V was trimmed by 1 base and J by 0 bases, leaving 15 bases between them. For the CDR3, the DNA is TGTGCTCTTGGGGAACGCAAGGGAACCCAGTACACCGATAAACTCATCTTT. It is translated as CALGERKGTQYTDKLIF.

Comment on this clone: It is likely a read error: a sequence one base away is far more abundant. This specimen includes other DNA sequences encoding the same CDR3. The chain has TRDV1 and TRDJ1, with D tentatively TRDD2 or TRDD3 (6 bases each). The J gene, missing from TCRdb, was assigned here through DNA to germline matching. V lost 0 bases and J lost 5, with 43 bases in between. The V gene's germline CDR1 is TSWWSYY and CDR2 QGS. CDR3 length: 25 amino acids. The CDR3 protein is CALGELGPASYSWGFPLFLADKLIF. CDR3 in DNA: TGTGCTCTTGGGGAACTCGGGCCCGCCTCCTACAGCTGGGGATTCCCCTTGTTCCTAGCGGATAAACTCATCTTT.

This clone came up a few times. A far larger clone is only one base removed, so a read error is likely. This same CDR3 is encoded by further DNA sequences in the sample. V and J are TRDV2 and TRDJ1, with TRDD3 identical over 11 bases. The J gene, not given by TCRdb, was assigned here from a germline match of the nucleotide sequence. The CDR3 length is 23 residues. CDR1 is GEAIGNYY, CDR2 EKD, per germline. J gave up 2 bases and V 5 bases, and 30 bases lay outside the gene matches. CDR3 loop: CACVVRGFGARVRLGDNTDKLIF. The CDR3 coding sequence is TGTGCCTGTGTGGTCCGAGGATTCGGGGCTAGGGTTCGACTGGGGGATAATACCGATAAACTCATCTTT.

With regard to this clone: The protein recorded in TCRdb matches a much larger clone and deviates from this DNA's translation at residue 5, suggesting a read error; the protein here is obtained by translating the DNA. The rearrangement joins TRDV2 to TRDJ1, with 8 positions matching TRDD3. V was pared by 2 bases and J by 4 bases, with 5 bases of the junction left unmatched. CDR1 GEAIGNYY and CDR2 EKD come from the germline V gene. The CDR3 is 14 residues long. The CDR3 here is CACDIGIRYDKLIF. The CDR3 bases are TGTGCCTGTGACATCGGGATACGCTACGATAAACTCATCTTT.

This clone was counted ten times or more. This could be a read error, since a much larger clone is one nucleotide away. The gene calls are TRDV1 and TRDJ1; 8 bases are a match to TRDD2. CDR1 is TSWWSYY, CDR2 QGS, per germline. The CDR3 spans 20 residues. Trimming removed 3 bases from V and 0 bases from J; junction bases left unmatched: 18. CDR3 nucleotides: TGTGCTCTTGGGGACCCACAATCTTCCTACCCTTACCCGTACACCGATAAACTCATCTTT. Translating it yields CALGDPQSSYPYPYTDKLIF.

This clone was counted a few times. A far larger clone is one nucleotide away, so this likely arose from a read error. The same CDR3 can be traced to other DNA sequences in this sample. A V gene of TRAV38-2/DV8 was called, but no J gene was assigned; the DNA was not used to check the table's D call, TRDD3. Looked up from germline, CDR1 is TSESDYY and CDR2 is QEAYKQQN. CDR3 length equals 23 residues. Here the CDR3 reads CAYRSARVPNVLGDTRIPYKLIF. The CDR3 nucleotides read TGTGCTTATAGGAGCGCGCGGGTCCCCAACGTACTGGGGGATACGCGTATCCCTTATAAGCTCATCTTT.

This clone was counted many times. TCRdb attributes to this sequence the protein of a much larger clone, which differs from the DNA translation at residue 13; a read error is likely, and the protein displayed is translated from the DNA. The V call is TRDV1, the J call TRDJ2; 8 bases fit TRDD3. V was pared by 3 bases and J by 2 bases, with 23 bases of the junction left unmatched. Germline CDR1 is TSWWSYY and CDR2 is QGS. The CDR3 has 22 residues. The CDR3 here is CALGDVVLHPLGGTSLTAQLFF. CDR3 bases: TGTGCTCTTGGGGACGTCGTCCTACATCCACTGGGGGGTACCAGCTTGACAGCACAACTCTTCTTT.

Note on this clone: The TCRdb protein comes from a much larger clone and disagrees with this DNA's translation at residue 13, likely due to a read error; the protein given here is derived from the DNA. The genes are TRDV1 and TRDJ1, with 8 nucleotides matching TRDD3. The CDR3 runs 23 residues. Germline lookup yields CDR1 TSWWSYY and CDR2 QGS. In DNA, the CDR3 is TGCGCTCTTGGGGAACTCGAAAGGCCAGTACTGGGGGGTACGCTCGGGGGCACCGATAAACTCATCTTT. Amino acid sequence: CALGELERPVLGGTLGGTDKLIF.

As for this clone: With only one base between it and a far larger clone, this is likely a read error. Other nucleotide sequences from this sample produce the same CDR3. The chain has TRDV1 and TRDJ1; 9 bases align to TRDD3. Germline lookup yields CDR1 TSWWSYY and CDR2 QGS. This CDR3 has 17 residues. CDR3 in amino acids: CALTPRRWGYAGDKLIF. The CDR3 DNA sequence: TGTGCTCTGACACCCCGTAGATGGGGATACGCGGGCGATAAACTCATCTTC.

This clone has a handful of counts. The protein recorded in TCRdb matches a much larger clone and deviates from this DNA's translation at residue 4, suggesting a read error; the protein here is obtained by translating the DNA. The chain carries TRDV1 and TRDJ1, with 9 bases that match TRDD3. The J gene, absent from TCRdb, was called here by matching the DNA to germline. The length of the CDR3 is 22 residues. Germline CDR1 and CDR2: TSWWSYY and QGS. The CDR3 sequence is CALREWLPTPGGFRGDTDKLIF. CDR3 DNA: TGTGCTCTTAGGGAATGGCTCCCAACCCCTGGGGGATTTAGGGGAGACACCGATAAACTCATCTTT.

This clone was found many times. This DNA translates differently at residue 22 from the TCRdb protein, which is that of a much larger clone; a read error is likely, and the protein shown is the DNA's own translation. The rearrangement uses TRDV1 and TRDJ1, with a possible D match to TRDD3 (6 bases). Germline V gene lookup returns CDR1 TSWWSYY and CDR2 QGS. This CDR3 contains 24 residues. The CDR3 region is CALGERSFSRSWAGASLKTDKPIF. In DNA, the CDR3 is TGTGCTCTTGGGGAACGGTCCTTCTCAAGATCCTGGGCTGGGGCCTCACTAAAAACCGATAAACCCATCTTT.

Notes on this clone: TCRdb's listed protein matches a much larger clone and diverges from this DNA's translation at residue 8, likely through a read error; the protein shown comes from the DNA. The V gene is TRDV2, the J gene TRDJ1; 8 positions match TRDD3. The CDR3 runs to 21 residues. With 0 bases clipped from V and 0 bases from J, the junction kept 20 bases outside the gene matches. The germline V gene encodes CDR1 GEAIGNYY and CDR2 EKD. CDR3 in DNA: TGTGCCTGTGACACCCGGCCTACGTACGTACTGGGGGCCTCGTACACCGATAAACTCATCTTT. It yields the protein CACDTRPTYVLGASYTDKLIF.

This clone was observed a handful of times. The mismatch at residue 3 between this DNA's translation and the TCRdb protein of a much larger clone likely reflects a read error; the protein shown is translated from the DNA. The gene calls are TRDV1 and TRDJ1, with 11 bases matching TRDD3. Germline V CDR1 and CDR2: TSWWSYY, QGS. The CDR3 is made up of 23 amino acids. The CDR3 region is CAPGVIHFVPYWGIRGYADKLIF. The CDR3 DNA reads as TGTGCTCCTGGGGTCATCCATTTTGTTCCTTACTGGGGGATAAGGGGGTACGCCGATAAACTCATCTTT.

This clone was seen ten or more times. With only one base between it and a far larger clone, this is likely a read error. In the same sample, other DNA sequences code for this CDR3. This sequence joins TRDV2 and TRDJ1, with 10 bases matching TRDD3. This CDR3 spans 17 amino acids. Germline CDR1 is GEAIGNYY and CDR2 is EKD. V lost 0 bases, J lost 0 bases, and 6 bases stayed unmatched. In nucleotides, the CDR3 is TGTGCCTGTGACACCTTACTGGGGGATCCATACACCGATAAACTCATCTTT. Amino acids: CACDTLLGDPYTDKLIF.

This clone was seen only a few times. TCRdb records a much larger clone's protein for this DNA, with a difference at residue 7 that likely arises from a read error; the protein given is the translation of the DNA. This rearrangement joins TRDV1 to TRDJ1; the D is unclear. This CDR3 spans 13 amino acids. Deletions cut 2 bases from V and 4 bases from J, with 8 bases between. Germline loops: CDR1 TSWWSYY, CDR2 QGS. CDR3 bases: TGTGCTCTTGGGGAAGTAACTCACGATAAACTCATCTTT. Its translation is CALGEVTHDKLIF.

This clone was recorded at least ten times. A far larger clone is one nucleotide away, so this likely arose from a read error. Distinct nucleotide sequences in the sample also encode this CDR3. The V and J genes are TRDV1 and TRDJ1, with D possibly being TRDD2 (6 bases). Here the J gene came from matching the DNA to germline, since TCRdb omits it. Germline lookup yields CDR1 TSWWSYY and CDR2 QGS. Trimming removed 6 bases from V and 0 bases from J, with 26 bases in between. CDR3 size: 19 residues. CDR3 residues: CALGSSFPGHPAHTDKLIF. Here the CDR3 DNA reads TGTGCTCTTGGATCTTCCTTCCCCGGTCACCCCGCCCACACCGATAAACTCATCTTT.

This clone was seen more than once but under ten times. TCRdb's entry gives the protein of a much larger clone, which mismatches this DNA's translation at residue 7, likely from a read error; the protein reported here is translated from the DNA. J is TRDJ1 and V is TRDV1; TRDD3 matches at 8 bases. Germline V CDR1 and CDR2: TSWWSYY, QGS. The V and J ends lost 8 bases and 0 bases, in that order; junction bases with no gene match: 14. The CDR3 runs 17 residues. The CDR3 spells CALKKGGWGKYTDKLIF. The CDR3 DNA sequence: TGTGCTCTTAAGAAAGGTGGCTGGGGGAAGTACACCGATAAACTCATCTTT.

This clone was recorded many times. Distinct nucleotide sequences in the sample also encode this CDR3. The rearrangement joins TRDV1 to TRDJ1; 9 bases are shared with TRDD3. Looked up from germline, CDR1 is TSWWSYY and CDR2 is QGS. The CDR3 is 20 residues long. V lost 2 bases, J lost 3 bases, and 19 bases stayed unmatched. CDR3 coding DNA: TGTGCTCTTGGGGAATCGGTGATCTTTAGGGGGGGATACAAAGCCGATAAACTCATCTTT. It encodes CALGESVIFRGGYKADKLIF.

This clone was counted ten times or more. A far larger clone is off by one base, so a read error is likely. The sample contains more than one DNA sequence encoding this CDR3. The chain is built from TRDV1 and TRDJ1, with 7 bases lining up with TRDD2. The CDR3 length is 13 residues. V shed 9 bases, J shed 0 bases, and the junction held 4 bases outside the gene matches. In germline, CDR1 is TSWWSYY, CDR2 QGS. CDR3 in DNA: TGTGCTCTATTCCTACTGAACACCGATAAACTCATCTTT. Translating gives CALFLLNTDKLIF.